The 12 T cell receptor beta chains below come from one sample, sequenced in a study of CD8+CD57+ T cells in acquired aplastic anemia. Profiling that covered TCR beta VDJ and CDR3 relied on genomic DNA as its template. One entry per CDR3 protein results from TCRdb running MiXCR on the reads. The table has around 150,000 distinct CDR3 sequences, around two fifths seen once; the top ten hold 8% to 8.5%. The sequenced material came from sorted CD4+, CD8+, or CD8+CD57+ T cells (not recorded which) from PBMCs. The receptors were sampled from a human donor in good health, serving as a control.

Worth noting for this clonotype: A much larger clone differs from this one at a single base, so this may be a read error. The V and J genes are TRBV6-2 or TRBV6-3 and TRBJ1-2; TRBD1 is a possible D gene (6 bases). Germline CDR1 is MNHEY and CDR2 is SVGEGT. The CDR3 contains 15 residues. The CDR3 here is CTSSYSPDRNYGYTF. The CDR3 nucleotides read TGTACCAGCAGTTACTCCCCGGACAGAAACTATGGCTACACCTTC.

This clonotype was seen only a few times. A junction boundary mismatches the germline segment, possibly from a read error. The chain couples TRBV19 to TRBJ1-3; 7 bases agree with TRBD1. The CDR3 extends over 16 amino acids. The germline CDR1 and CDR2 sequences are LNHDA and SQIVND (reference sequence). CDR3 nucleotide sequence: TGTGCCACCCAGGGGGGACAGTTACTCTCTGGAAACACCACATATTTT. Residues: CATQGGQLLSGNTTYF.

This clonotype showed up many times. The chain joins TRBV20-1 to TRBJ1-6; TRBD1 is a possible D gene (5 bases). The CDR3 length is 14 residues. CDR1 and CDR2 (germline): DFQATT, SNEGSKA (reference sequence). V lost 1 base and J 7 bases, leaving 11 bases between the germline ends. The CDR3 loop reads CSARGGVWNSPLHF. In nucleotides, the CDR3 is TGCAGTGCTAGAGGAGGGGTTTGGAATTCACCCCTCCACTTT.

DNA of the CDR3: TGTGCCATTTGCAACAGGCCCCTCGATGTGCAGCCCCAGCATTTT. This encodes CAICNRPLDVQPQHF. The V and J genes are TRBV6-4 and TRBJ1-5; D perhaps matches TRBD1 (5 bases). This CDR3 contains 15 residues. Trimming took 10 bases from V and 7 from J, leaving 23 bases between them. Germline assignment: CDR1 MRHNA and CDR2 SNTAGT.

This chain joins TRBV19 and TRBJ2-3; D is undetermined. Trimming stripped 5 bases from V and 8 bases from J, with 11 bases between. Germline V gives CDR1 LNHDA, CDR2 SQIVND (reference sequence). The CDR3 covers 12 residues. The CDR3 region is CASSFSGSTQYF. The CDR3 DNA follows: TGTGCCAGTAGTTTCTCGGGTTCTACGCAGTATTTT.

V gene TRBV2 combines with J gene TRBJ2-5, with 7 nucleotides matching TRBD1. In germline, CDR1 is SNHLY, CDR2 FYNNEI. The CDR3 runs 15 residues. With 3 bases clipped from V and 2 bases from J, the junction kept 6 bases outside the gene matches. The CDR3 spells CASSDGPGGQETQYF. The CDR3 DNA is TGTGCCAGCAGTGACGGGCCAGGGGGACAAGAGACCCAGTACTTC.

On this clonotype itself: This may stem from a read error, because a much larger clone lies one nucleotide away. The gene calls are TRBV12-3 or TRBV12-4 and TRBJ1-2; D may be TRBD1 (5 bases). CDR3 length: 14 residues. CDR3 sequence reads: CACSLIGALHDYTF. The CDR3 DNA follows: TGTGCCTGCAGTTTAATAGGGGCCTTACATGACTACACCTTC.

The rearrangement links TRBV3-1 to TRBJ2-7, with 7 positions matching TRBD1. The CDR3 length is 14 residues. Germline V gene data show CDR1 as LGHDT and CDR2 as YNNKEL (reference sequence). With V trimmed by 4 bases and J by 3 bases, 6 bases remained unmatched. The CDR3, as DNA: TGTGCCAGCAGCCCCTCGACAGGGAACTACGAGCAGTACGTC. Encoded protein: CASSPSTGNYEQYV.

A remark on this clonotype: This may come from a read error, since a much larger clone is one base off. The rearrangement uses TRBV6-1 and TRBJ1-2; D is possibly TRBD1 (5 bases). Trimming took 5 bases from V and 0 from J, leaving 13 bases between them. Germline V gene sequence: CDR1 MNHNS, CDR2 SASEGT. CDR3 length: 15 residues. CDR3 DNA sequence: TGTGCCAGCAGTACCCGGGACCTCGCTAACTATGGCTACACCTTC. Translating gives CASSTRDLANYGYTF.

This clonotype showed up many times. The rearrangement links TRBV6-6 to TRBJ2-5; 7 bases fit TRBD1. The CDR3 is made up of 14 amino acids. The ends lost 5 bases at V and 4 bases at J; junction bases unmatched: 7. The germline CDR1 and CDR2 sequences are MNHNY and SVGAGI (reference sequence). The DNA for the CDR3 is TGTGCCAGCAGTCTCGGGCAGGGGGTAGAGACCCAGTACTTC. Protein product: CASSLGQGVETQYF.

The chain has TRBV7-4 and TRBJ2-7, with D possibly called TRBD1 or TRBD2 (5 bases each). The CDR3 extends over 13 amino acids. Germline lookup yields CDR1 SGHVT and CDR2 SQSDAQ. Trimming pared 0 bases from V and 5 bases from J, leaving 8 bases between. CDR3 in DNA: TGTGCCAGCAGCTTAGCGGGGGTCCACGAGCAGTACTTC. This encodes CASSLAGVHEQYF.

The chain recombines TRBV12-3 or TRBV12-4 with TRBJ1-2; the match to TRBD1 covers 12 bases. CDR3 length: 14 amino acids. V lost 6 bases to trimming and J lost 8 bases; unmatched junction nucleotides: 7. CDR3 region: CASRKTGTGGGYTF. CDR3 sequence (DNA): TGTGCCAGCAGGAAGACCGGGACAGGGGGCGGCTACACCTTC.